The text below deals with one T cell receptor (beta chain). The antigen is not known. The source of the sample is a study of vaccination and CD4 T cells after COVID-19. About the study: Overlapping spike peptides of SARS-CoV-2, HCoV-NL63, HCoV-OC43 and HCoV-229E were used, and cells were stimulated with them. Cultures serving as controls received a peptide pool (CEFX or HIV-1 Nef) or no peptide.

There are 12 residues in the CDR3. The germline V and J ends were trimmed by 4 bases and 8 bases, with 12 bases remaining between them. Germline V lookup: CDR1 SGHNT, CDR2 YYREEE (reference sequence). Specified treatment: approximately 11-day PBMC culture with coronavirus spike peptide pools or control peptides (ViraFEST assay). From the unexposed donor, CD4+ T cells were collected ahead of the COVID-19 pandemic (2011-2018). Each of days 3 and 7 saw half the medium replaced by fresh IL-2 medium. With the Oncomine TCR Beta short-read assay, DNA from cultured CD4+ T cells was sequenced. TCRdb re-derived calls from the PCR reads in MiXCR, one entry per CDR3 protein. The repertoire holds 3,500 to 4,500 distinct CDR3 sequences, about 39% seen once, with 43% in the top ten.

The clonotype originates from a human donor in good health. The chain combines TRBV5-4 with TRBJ1-1, with D maybe TRBD1 (6 bases). The source material was CD4+ T cells from blood, cultured in vitro. The CDR3 protein is CASSPWGAEAFF. The CDR3 DNA sequence: TGTGCCAGCAGCCCTTGGGGGGCAGAAGCTTTCTTT.